This entry describes one T cell receptor beta chain. The target antigen is unknown. The V end lost 4 bases, the J end lost 0 bases, and 11 bases lay between the germline ends. The CDR3 is 16 amino acids. The germline V gene has CDR1 KGHDR and CDR2 SFDVKD. TCR beta CDR3 regions were amplified from RNA. The study used the HTBI primer set for a first-round RT-PCR of the TCR CDR3. Each CDR3 protein gets one entry after TCRdb re-called the multiplex PCR reads with MiXCR. The sample has 600,000 or so distinct CDR3 sequences; 35% to 55% are singletons. Diagnosis of hyperthyroidism was new in patients aged 18 to 65, and its duration was under 2 months. The sample is drawn from a study of T cells in Graves' hyperthyroidism and ophthalmopathy. Notes on the study in general: Blood also showed most of the thyroid clonotypes that were expanded above 0.001.

Sample: peripheral blood or thyroid tissue (not recorded which). This rearrangement joins TRBV24-1 to TRBJ2-2, with a weak D call TRBD2 (5 bases). This TCR derives from a woman between 18 and 29 years old with Graves' hyperthyroidism. CDR3 loop: CATSEPLAANTGELFF. CDR3 sequence (DNA): TGTGCCACCAGTGAGCCTCTAGCCGCGAACACCGGGGAGCTGTTTTTT.